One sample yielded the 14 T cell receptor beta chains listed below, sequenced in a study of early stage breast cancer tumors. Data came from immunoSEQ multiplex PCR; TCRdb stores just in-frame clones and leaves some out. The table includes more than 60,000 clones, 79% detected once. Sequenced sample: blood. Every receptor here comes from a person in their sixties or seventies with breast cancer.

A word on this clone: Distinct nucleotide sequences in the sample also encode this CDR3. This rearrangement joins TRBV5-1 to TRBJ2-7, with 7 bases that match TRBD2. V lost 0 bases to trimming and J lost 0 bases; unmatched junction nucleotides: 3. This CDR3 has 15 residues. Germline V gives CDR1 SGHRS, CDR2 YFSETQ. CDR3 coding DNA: TGCGCCAGCAGCTTGGTATCGGGGGGCTCCTACGAGCAGTACTTC. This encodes CASSLVSGGSYEQYF.

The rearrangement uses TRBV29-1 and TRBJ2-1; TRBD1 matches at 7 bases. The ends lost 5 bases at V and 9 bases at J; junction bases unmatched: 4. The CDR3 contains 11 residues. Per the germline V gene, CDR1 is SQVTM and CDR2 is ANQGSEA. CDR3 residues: CSVQGDGEQFF. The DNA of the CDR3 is TGCAGCGTTCAGGGGGACGGTGAGCAGTTCTTC.

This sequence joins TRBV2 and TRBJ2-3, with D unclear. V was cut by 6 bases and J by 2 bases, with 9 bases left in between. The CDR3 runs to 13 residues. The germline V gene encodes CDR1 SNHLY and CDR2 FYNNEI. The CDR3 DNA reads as TGTGCCAGCAGGCCAGACCTCACAGATACGCAGTATTTT. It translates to CASRPDLTDTQYF.

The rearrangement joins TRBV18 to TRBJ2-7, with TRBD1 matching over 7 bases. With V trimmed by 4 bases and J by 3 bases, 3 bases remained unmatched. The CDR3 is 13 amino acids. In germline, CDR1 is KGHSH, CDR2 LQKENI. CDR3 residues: CASSLGTDYEQYF. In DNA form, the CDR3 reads TGTGCCAGCTCACTTGGGACAGACTACGAGCAGTACTTC.

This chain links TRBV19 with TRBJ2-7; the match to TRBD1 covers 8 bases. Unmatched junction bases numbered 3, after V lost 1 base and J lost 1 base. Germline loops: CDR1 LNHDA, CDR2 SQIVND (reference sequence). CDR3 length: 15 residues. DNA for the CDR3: TGTGCCAGTAGTATAGGGACAGGGCGTTCCTACGAGCAGTACTTC. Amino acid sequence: CASSIGTGRSYEQYF.

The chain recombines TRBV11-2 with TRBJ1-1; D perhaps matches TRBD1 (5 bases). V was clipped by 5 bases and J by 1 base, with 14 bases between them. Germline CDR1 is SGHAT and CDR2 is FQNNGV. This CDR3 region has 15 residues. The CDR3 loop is CASSQPGAGNTEAFF. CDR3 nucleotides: TGTGCCAGCAGCCAACCTGGGGCCGGGAACACTGAAGCTTTCTTT.

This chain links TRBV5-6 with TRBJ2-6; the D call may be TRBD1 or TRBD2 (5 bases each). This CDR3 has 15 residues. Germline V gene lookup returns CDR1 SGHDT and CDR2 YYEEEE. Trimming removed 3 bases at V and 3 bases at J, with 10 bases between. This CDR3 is CASSWQGDGANVLTF. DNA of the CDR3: TGTGCCAGCAGCTGGCAGGGAGATGGGGCCAACGTCCTGACTTTC.

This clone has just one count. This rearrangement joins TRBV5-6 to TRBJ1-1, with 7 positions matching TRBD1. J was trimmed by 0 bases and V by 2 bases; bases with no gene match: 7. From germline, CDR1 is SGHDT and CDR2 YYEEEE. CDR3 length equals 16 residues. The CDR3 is CASSLGQATMNTEAFF. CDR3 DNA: TGTGCCAGCAGCTTAGGACAGGCAACTATGAACACTGAAGCTTTCTTT.

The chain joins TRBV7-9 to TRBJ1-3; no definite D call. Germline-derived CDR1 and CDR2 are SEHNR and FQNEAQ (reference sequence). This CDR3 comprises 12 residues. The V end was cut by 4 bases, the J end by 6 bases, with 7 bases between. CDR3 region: CASSSGENTIYF. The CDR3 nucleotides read TGTGCCAGCAGCTCGGGAGAAAACACCATATATTTT.

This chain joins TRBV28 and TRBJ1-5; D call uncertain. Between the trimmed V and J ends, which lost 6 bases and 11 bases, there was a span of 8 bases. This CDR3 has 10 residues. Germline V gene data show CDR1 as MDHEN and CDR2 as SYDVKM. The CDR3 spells CASSTVAQHF. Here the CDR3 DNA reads TGTGCCAGCAGCACCGTAGCCCAGCATTTT.

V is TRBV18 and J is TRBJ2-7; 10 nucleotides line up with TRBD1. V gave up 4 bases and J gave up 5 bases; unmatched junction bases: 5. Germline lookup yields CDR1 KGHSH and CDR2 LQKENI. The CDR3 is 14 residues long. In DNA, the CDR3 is TGTGCCAGCTCACGGGGACAGGGGTCGCACGAGCAGTACTTC. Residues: CASSRGQGSHEQYF.

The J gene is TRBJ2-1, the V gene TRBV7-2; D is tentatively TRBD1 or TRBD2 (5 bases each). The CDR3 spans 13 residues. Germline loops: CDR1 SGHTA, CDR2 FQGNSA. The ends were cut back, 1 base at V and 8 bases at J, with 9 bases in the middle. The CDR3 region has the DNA TGTGCCAGCAGCTTAGTTCGAGGGGATGAGCAGTTCTTC. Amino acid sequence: CASSLVRGDEQFF.

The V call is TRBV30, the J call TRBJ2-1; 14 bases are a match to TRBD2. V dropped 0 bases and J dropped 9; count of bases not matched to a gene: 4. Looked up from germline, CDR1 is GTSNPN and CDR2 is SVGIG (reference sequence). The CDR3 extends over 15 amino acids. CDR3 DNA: TGTGCCTGGAGTGTGGGACTAGCGGGAGCGGGTGAGCAGTTCTTC. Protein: CAWSVGLAGAGEQFF.

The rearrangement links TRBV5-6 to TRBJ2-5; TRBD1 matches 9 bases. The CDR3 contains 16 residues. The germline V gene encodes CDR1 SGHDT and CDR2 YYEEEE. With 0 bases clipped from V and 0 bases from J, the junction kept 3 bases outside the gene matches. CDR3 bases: TGTGCCAGCAGCTTGGGGGGACAGGGCAACCAAGAGACCCAGTACTTC. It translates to CASSLGGQGNQETQYF.